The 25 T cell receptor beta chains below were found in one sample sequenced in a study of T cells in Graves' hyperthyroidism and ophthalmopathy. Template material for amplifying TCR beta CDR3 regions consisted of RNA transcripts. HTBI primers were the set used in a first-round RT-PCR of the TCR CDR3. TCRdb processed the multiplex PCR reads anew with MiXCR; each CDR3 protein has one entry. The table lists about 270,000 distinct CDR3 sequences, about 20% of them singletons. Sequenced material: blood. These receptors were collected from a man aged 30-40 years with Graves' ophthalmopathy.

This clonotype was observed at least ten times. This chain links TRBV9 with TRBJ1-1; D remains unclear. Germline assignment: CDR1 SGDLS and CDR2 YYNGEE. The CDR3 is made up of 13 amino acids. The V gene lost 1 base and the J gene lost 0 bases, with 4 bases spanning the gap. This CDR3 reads CASSVTVNTEAFF. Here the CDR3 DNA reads TGTGCCAGCAGCGTAACGGTGAACACTGAAGCTTTCTTT.

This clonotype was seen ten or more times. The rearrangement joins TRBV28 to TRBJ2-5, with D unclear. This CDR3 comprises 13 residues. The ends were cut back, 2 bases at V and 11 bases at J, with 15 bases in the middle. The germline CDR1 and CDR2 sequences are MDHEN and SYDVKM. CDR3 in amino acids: CASSLPFQGGQYF. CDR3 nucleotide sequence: TGTGCCAGCAGTTTACCCTTCCAAGGTGGGCAGTACTTC.

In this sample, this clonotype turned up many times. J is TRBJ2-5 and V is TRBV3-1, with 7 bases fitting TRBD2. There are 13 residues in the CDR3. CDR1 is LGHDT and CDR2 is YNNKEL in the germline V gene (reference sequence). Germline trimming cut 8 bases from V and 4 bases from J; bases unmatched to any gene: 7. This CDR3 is CASRAGLGETQYF. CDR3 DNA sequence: TGTGCCAGCCGAGCGGGATTAGGAGAGACCCAGTACTTC.

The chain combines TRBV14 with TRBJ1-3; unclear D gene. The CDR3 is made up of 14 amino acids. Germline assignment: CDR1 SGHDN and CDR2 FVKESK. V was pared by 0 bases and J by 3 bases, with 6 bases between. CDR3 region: CASSQEVYGNTIYF. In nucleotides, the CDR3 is TGTGCCAGCAGCCAAGAGGTCTATGGAAACACCATATATTTT.

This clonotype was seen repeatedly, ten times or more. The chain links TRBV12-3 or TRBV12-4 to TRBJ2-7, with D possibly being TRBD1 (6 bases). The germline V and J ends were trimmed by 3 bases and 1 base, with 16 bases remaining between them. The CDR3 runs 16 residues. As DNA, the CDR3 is TGTGCCAGCAGTTTGGGACAATCAGGGCCTTCCTACGAGCAGTACTTC. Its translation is CASSLGQSGPSYEQYF.

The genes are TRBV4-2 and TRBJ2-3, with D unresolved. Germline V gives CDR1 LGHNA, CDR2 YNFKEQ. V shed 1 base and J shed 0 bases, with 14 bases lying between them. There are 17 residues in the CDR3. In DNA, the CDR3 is TGTGCCAGCAGCCAAGCCTTGGCAGCGACTAGCACAGATACGCAGTATTTT. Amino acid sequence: CASSQALAATSTDTQYF.

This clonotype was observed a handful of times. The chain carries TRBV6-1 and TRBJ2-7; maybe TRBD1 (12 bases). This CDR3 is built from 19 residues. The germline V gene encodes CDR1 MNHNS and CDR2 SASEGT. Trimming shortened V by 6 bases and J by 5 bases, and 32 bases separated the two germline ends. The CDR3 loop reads CASSPGTGGRLAGLDEQYF. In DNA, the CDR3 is TGTGCCAGCAGCCCCGGGACAGGGGGCCGACTAGCGGGGCTCGACGAGCAGTACTTC.

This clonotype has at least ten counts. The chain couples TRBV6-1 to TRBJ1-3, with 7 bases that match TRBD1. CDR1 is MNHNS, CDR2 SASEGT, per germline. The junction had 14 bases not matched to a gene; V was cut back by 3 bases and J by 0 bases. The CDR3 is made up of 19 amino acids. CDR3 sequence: CASSEPYYGQASSGNTIYF. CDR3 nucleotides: TGTGCCAGCAGTGAGCCATACTACGGACAGGCCAGCTCTGGAAACACCATATATTTT.

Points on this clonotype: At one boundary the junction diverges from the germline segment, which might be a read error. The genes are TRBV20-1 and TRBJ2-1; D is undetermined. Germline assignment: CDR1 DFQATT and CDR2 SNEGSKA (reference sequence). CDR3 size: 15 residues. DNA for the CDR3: TGCAGTGCTAGAGATCCGACACCCGGCTACAATAAGCAGTTCTTC. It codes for CSARDPTPGYNKQFF.

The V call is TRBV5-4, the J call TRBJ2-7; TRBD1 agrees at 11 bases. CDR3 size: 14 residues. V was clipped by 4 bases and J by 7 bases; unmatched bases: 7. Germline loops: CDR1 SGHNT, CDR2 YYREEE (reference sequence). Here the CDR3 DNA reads TGTGCCAGCAGCATTGGGGACAGGGGGGTTGAGCAGTACTTC. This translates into CASSIGDRGVEQYF.

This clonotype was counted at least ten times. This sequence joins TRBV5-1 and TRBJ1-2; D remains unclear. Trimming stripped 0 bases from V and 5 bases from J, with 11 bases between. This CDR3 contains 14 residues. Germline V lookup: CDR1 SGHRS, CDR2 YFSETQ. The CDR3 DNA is TGCGCCAGCAGCTTGGACCTAGGACGGTATGGCTACACCTTC. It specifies CASSLDLGRYGYTF.

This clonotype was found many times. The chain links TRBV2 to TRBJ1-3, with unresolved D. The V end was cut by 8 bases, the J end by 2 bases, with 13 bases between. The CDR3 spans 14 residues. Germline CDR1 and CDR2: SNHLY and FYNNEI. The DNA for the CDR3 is TGTGCCAGCGGTCGAGGTGTCGCTGGAAACACCATATATTTT. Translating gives CASGRGVAGNTIYF.

CDR3 DNA: TGCAGTGCTAGGGGGAAGGGGGGCCCTACGCAGTATTTT. It yields the protein CSARGKGGPTQYF. The chain joins TRBV20-1 to TRBJ2-3; D tentatively reads TRBD1 or TRBD2 (6 bases each). The germline CDR1 and CDR2 sequences are DFQATT and SNEGSKA (reference sequence). The V gene lost 3 bases and the J gene lost 8 bases, with 15 bases spanning the gap. This CDR3 is built from 13 residues.

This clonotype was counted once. CDR3 nucleotides: TGTGCCAGCAGTCCGGACTGGAGCACAGATACGCAGTATTTT. This encodes CASSPDWSTDTQYF. The chain has TRBV13 and TRBJ2-3; TRBD2 might be the D (5 bases). The germline gives CDR1 PRHDT, CDR2 FYEKMQ (reference sequence). V was clipped by 6 bases and J by 0 bases, with 10 bases between them. The CDR3 loop spans 14 amino acids.

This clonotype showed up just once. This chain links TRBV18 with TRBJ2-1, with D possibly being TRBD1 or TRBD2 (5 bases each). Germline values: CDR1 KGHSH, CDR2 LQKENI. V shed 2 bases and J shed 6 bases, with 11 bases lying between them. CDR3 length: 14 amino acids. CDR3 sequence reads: CASSPASGGNEQFF. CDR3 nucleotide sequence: TGTGCCAGCTCACCAGCTAGTGGGGGCAATGAGCAGTTCTTC. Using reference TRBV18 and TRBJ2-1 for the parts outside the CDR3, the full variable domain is NAGVMQNPRHLVRRRGQEARLRCSPMKGHSHVYWYRQLPEEGLKFMVYLQKENIIDESGMPKERFSAEFPKEGPSILRIQQVVRGDSAAYFCASSPASGGNEQFFGPGTRLTVL.

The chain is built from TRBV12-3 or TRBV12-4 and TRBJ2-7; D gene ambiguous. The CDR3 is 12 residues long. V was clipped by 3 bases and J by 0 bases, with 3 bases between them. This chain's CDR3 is CASSFFSYEQYF. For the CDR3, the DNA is TGTGCCAGCAGTTTTTTCTCCTACGAGCAGTACTTC.

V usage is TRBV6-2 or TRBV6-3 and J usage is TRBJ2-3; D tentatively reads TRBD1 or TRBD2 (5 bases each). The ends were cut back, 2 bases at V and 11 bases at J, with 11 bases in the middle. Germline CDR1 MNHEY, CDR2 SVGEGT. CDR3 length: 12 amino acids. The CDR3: CASSYDGTGQYF. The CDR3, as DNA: TGTGCCAGCAGTTACGATGGGACGGGGCAGTATTTT.

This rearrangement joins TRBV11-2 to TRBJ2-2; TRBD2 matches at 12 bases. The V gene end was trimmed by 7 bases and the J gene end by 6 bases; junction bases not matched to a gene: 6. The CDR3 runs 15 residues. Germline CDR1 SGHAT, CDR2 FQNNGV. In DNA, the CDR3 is TGTGCCAGCACTATGACTAGCGGGAGATCCGGGGAGCTGTTTTTT. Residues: CASTMTSGRSGELFF.

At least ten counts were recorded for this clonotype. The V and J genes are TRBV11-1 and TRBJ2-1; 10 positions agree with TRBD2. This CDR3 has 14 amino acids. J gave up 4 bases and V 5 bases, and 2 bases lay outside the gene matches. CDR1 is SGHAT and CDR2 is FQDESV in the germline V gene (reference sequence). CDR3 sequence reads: CASSHSGRYNEQFF. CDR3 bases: TGTGCCAGCAGCCATAGCGGGAGGTACAATGAGCAGTTCTTC.

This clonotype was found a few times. CDR3 protein: CASSFDQGAGGYTF. CDR3 DNA sequence: TGTGCCAGCAGCTTCGATCAGGGGGCTGGTGGCTACACCTTC. The chain carries TRBV11-2 and TRBJ1-2; 8 bases map to TRBD1. Per the germline V gene, CDR1 is SGHAT and CDR2 is FQNNGV. The V segment lost 3 bases and the J segment 7 bases; nucleotides outside the gene matches: 7. The CDR3 extends over 14 amino acids.

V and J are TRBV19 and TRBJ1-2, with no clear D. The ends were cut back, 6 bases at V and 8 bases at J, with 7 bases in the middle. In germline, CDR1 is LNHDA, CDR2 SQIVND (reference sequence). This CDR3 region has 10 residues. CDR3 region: CASRSGGYTF. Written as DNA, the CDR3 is TGTGCCAGTAGGAGCGGAGGCTACACCTTC.

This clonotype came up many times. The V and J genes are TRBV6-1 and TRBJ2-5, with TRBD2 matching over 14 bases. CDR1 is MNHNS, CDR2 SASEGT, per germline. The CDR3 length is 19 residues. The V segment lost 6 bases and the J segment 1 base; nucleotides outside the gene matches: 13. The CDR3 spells CASSTGLAGVRLGQETQYF. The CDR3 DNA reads TGTGCCAGCAGCACGGGACTAGCGGGAGTTCGGCTGGGCCAAGAGACCCAGTACTTC.

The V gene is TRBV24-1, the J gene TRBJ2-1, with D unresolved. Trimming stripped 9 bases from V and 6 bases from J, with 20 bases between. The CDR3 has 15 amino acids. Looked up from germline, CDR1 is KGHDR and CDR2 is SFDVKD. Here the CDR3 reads CATSHGSSWRNEQFF. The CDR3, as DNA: TGTGCCACCTCTCATGGTTCCTCTTGGCGCAATGAGCAGTTCTTC.

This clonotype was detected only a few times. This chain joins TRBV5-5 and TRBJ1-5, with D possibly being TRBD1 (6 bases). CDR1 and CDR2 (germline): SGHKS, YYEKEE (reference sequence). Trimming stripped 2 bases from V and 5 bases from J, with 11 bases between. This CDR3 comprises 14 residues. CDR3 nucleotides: TGTGCCAGCAGCTTACAGGGAAAGGATCAGCCCCAGCATTTT. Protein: CASSLQGKDQPQHF. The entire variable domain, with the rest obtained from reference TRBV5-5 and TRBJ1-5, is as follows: DAGVTQSPTHLIKTRGQQVTLRCSPISGHKSVSWYQQVLGQGPQFIFQYYEKEERGRGNFPDRFSARQFPNYSSELNVNALLLGDSALYLCASSLQGKDQPQHFGDGTRLSIL.

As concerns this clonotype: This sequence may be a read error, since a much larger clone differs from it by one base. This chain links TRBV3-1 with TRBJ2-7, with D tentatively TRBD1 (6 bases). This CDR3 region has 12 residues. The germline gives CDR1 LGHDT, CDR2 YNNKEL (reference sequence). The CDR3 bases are TGTGCCAGCGGGCAGGGGAGCTACGAGCGGTACTTC. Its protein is CASGQGSYERYF.